Below are 5 T cell receptor beta chains sequenced from a single sample in a study of early T cells in non-severe SARS-CoV-2 infection. A single record per CDR3 protein comes from TCRdb applying MiXCR to the 5' RACE reads. The sample has under 90,000 distinct CDR3 sequences, roughly 13% seen once. Input material: whole blood. These receptors came from an adult who was a healthcare worker with PCR-confirmed SARS-CoV-2 infection or an uninfected control (not recorded which).

This clonotype came up a few times. The J gene is TRBJ1-4, the V gene TRBV5-1; the match to TRBD1 covers 8 bases. This CDR3 region has 14 residues. The V and J ends lost 0 bases and 7 bases, in that order; junction bases with no gene match: 2. In germline, CDR1 is SGHRS, CDR2 YFSETQ. CDR3 sequence (DNA): TGCGCCAGCAGCTTGGGGACAGGGCCTGAAAAACTGTTTTTT. It yields the protein CASSLGTGPEKLFF.

The table lists this clonotype with many counts. The chain links TRBV7-3 to TRBJ2-6, with D possibly TRBD1 on 6 matching bases. CDR1 is SGHTA and CDR2 is FQGTGA in the germline V gene. Trimming took 4 bases from V and 0 from J, leaving 16 bases between them. The length of the CDR3 is 18 residues. The CDR3 here is CASSWTGTSSSGANVLTF. The CDR3 region has the DNA TGTGCCAGCAGCTGGACCGGGACATCGAGCTCTGGGGCCAACGTCCTGACTTTC.

This clonotype was seen many times. The rearrangement links TRBV27 to TRBJ2-2; 9 positions agree with TRBD1. CDR1 MNHEY and CDR2 SMNVEV come from the germline V gene (reference sequence). The V segment lost 0 bases and the J segment 5 bases; nucleotides outside the gene matches: 4. CDR3 length: 16 amino acids. CDR3 nucleotides: TGTGCCAGCAGTTTATCAAGGGACAGGGTGACCGGGGAGCTGTTTTTT. Its protein is CASSLSRDRVTGELFF.

This clonotype showed up just a few times. J is TRBJ1-4 and V is TRBV30; TRBD1 is a possible D gene (6 bases). CDR1 is GTSNPN and CDR2 is SVGIG in the germline V gene (reference sequence). This CDR3 is built from 15 residues. Trimming took 3 bases from V and 1 from J, leaving 12 bases between them. The CDR3 DNA is TGTGCCTGGAGACAGGGATTTTTAACTAATGAAAAACTGTTTTTT. Encoded protein: CAWRQGFLTNEKLFF.

On this clonotype itself: At one of its ends the junction is not consistent with the germline gene, which may arise from a read error. The V and J genes are TRBV7-9 and TRBJ2-3; D is perhaps TRBD2 (5 bases). Germline CDR1 SEHNR, CDR2 FQNEAQ (reference sequence). CDR3 size: 17 residues. CDR3 residues: CATSLKRLSMGLDTQYF. CDR3 nucleotide sequence: TGTGCCACCAGCTTAAAGCGGCTATCAATGGGTTTGGATACGCAGTATTTT.